This T cell receptor (beta chain) was found in a study of early T cells in non-severe SARS-CoV-2 infection (dated by TCRdb to the early 2020s). Study-wide context: Bulk RNA from unsorted whole blood was used for TCR sequencing, so alpha and beta chains could not be paired. What the research found in general, with its limitations: VDJdb matching was skewed toward anti-spike CD8 responses, so virus-specific expansions were likely underestimated and private and CD4 specificities were missed.

The library relied on 5' RACE. Sequencing was performed on a NextSeq 500. In the TCR library protocol, unique molecular identifiers were attached to individual cDNA molecules to correct for PCR bias and sequencing error. Both TCR alpha and beta chains were sequenced, and tight co-correlation was observed between alpha and beta sequence abundances in each sample. Per the original workflow: Decombinator V4 was used to annotate TCR sequences for V gene, J gene and CDR3. Expanded TCRs were defined as changing significantly between any two time points under a Poisson model with p below 0.0001. TCR abundances were normalised to the total number of TCRs sequenced in each sample and reported as counts per million. A search of VDJdb, accessed on 1 November 2021, was run for TCRs annotated to CMV, EBV and SARS-CoV-2, with TCRs annotated for multiple antigens excluded. TCRdb cleaned the public reads at Q25 with fastp, built clones with MiXCR and kept in-frame beta chains. Each entry is one CDR3 protein sequence, shown with its most common DNA and genes. The V and J calls come from TCRdb's annotation, not from the publication. The sample contains 25,000 to 30,000 distinct CDR3 sequences, around 6% of them found a single time. 5.8% of the sample goes to the ten largest clones.

Of note for this clonotype: It has no known antigen specificity. Base qualities are not recorded, but no much larger clone differs from it by a single base.

Set within a cohort of healthcare workers in London, UK, this nested case-control study involved weekly PCR testing of nasopharyngeal swabs along with blood sampling. Between 23 and 31 March 2020, the week of the UK lockdown, healthcare workers were enrolled and then followed up weekly for as long as 16 weeks. This TCR came from an adult who was a healthcare worker with PCR-confirmed SARS-CoV-2 infection or an uninfected control (not recorded which). Sequenced: whole blood.

The CDR3 is CASSQHGLYGYTF. Read as DNA, the sequence is TGCGCCAGCAGCCAGCATGGACTCTATGGCTACACCTTC. The rearranged chain carries TRBV5-1 and TRBJ1-2, with the D gene call left open. The CDR3 has 13 amino acids, counting the end cysteine and phenylalanine. The CDR3 DNA has 39 bases and is translated from base 1. V is clipped by 4 bases and J by 4 bases, and the sequence between their germline boundaries is 11 bases long. From a lookup of the germline V gene, CDR1 and CDR2 are SGHRS and YFSETQ.